The T cell receptor beta chain described here comes from a study of response to subunit inactivated influenza vaccine. Whole-study results and caveats: Authors suggested that a seasonal influenza vaccination recruits few new T cells each time.

MiXCR was run by TCRdb on the RT-PCR reads, yielding one entry per CDR3 protein. This table has around 650,000 distinct CDR3 sequences, around 14% appearing once. With respect to this clonotype: Its target is not known.

V lost 1 base to trimming and J lost 0 bases; unmatched junction nucleotides: 7. The CDR3 has 17 amino acids. Germline lookup yields CDR1 LGHNA and CDR2 YSLEER. The source of this sequence is a man aged 45-65 years who received an inactivated influenza vaccine. The source was PBMCs from blood, collected 11 to 12 days after vaccination. This chain connects TRBV4-3 to TRBJ2-7, with 9 nucleotides matching TRBD2. For the CDR3, the DNA is TGCGCCAGCAGCCAAGTGGGCGGGAGGGCTCCCTCCTACGAGCAGTACTTC. It specifies CASSQVGGRAPSYEQYF.